A single T cell receptor (beta chain) is shown here with its context. This entry belongs to a study of OX40 agonist ivuxolimab in advanced cancers. Germline assignment: CDR1 LNHDA and CDR2 SQIVND (reference sequence). The CDR3 is 13 residues long. Trimming took 4 bases from V and 3 from J; bases not matched to a gene: 2. Sequencing used immunoSEQ multiplex PCR; TCRdb keeps in-frame clones, though not all of them. The sample lists around 34,000 clones; over 85% were seen once. The V and J genes are TRBV19 and TRBJ2-7, with 8 nucleotides matching TRBD1. This TCR derives from an adult with an advanced solid tumor such as melanoma, head and neck, liver or kidney cancer. The input for sequencing was CD4+ or CD8+ T cells sorted from blood, taken in a trial of the OX40 agonist ivuxolimab. The CDR3 reads CASSTGGLYEQYF. The DNA of the CDR3 is TGTGCCAGTAGTACAGGGGGCCTCTACGAGCAGTACTTC.